These 23 T cell receptor beta chains originate from one sample sequenced in a study of T cells after yellow fever vaccination. In TCRdb, the 5' RACE reads were re-called with MiXCR into one record per CDR3 protein. Of about 400,000 distinct CDR3 sequences listed, over 5% are singletons. The input for sequencing was PBMCs, taken 5 days after the yellow fever booster vaccination. The receptors derive from a man aged 25-45 years who received the YFV17D yellow fever vaccine.

This clonotype was seen many times. The rearrangement links TRBV7-2 to TRBJ2-1; unclear D gene. Germline V lookup: CDR1 SGHTA, CDR2 FQGNSA. This CDR3 has 13 amino acids. V lost 0 bases to trimming and J lost 8 bases, with 8 bases between them. The CDR3: CASSLAPIDEQFF. For the CDR3, the DNA is TGTGCCAGCAGCTTAGCCCCGATCGATGAGCAGTTCTTC.

The chain has TRBV20-1 and TRBJ2-1; D unclear. This CDR3 is built from 11 residues. Germline lookup yields CDR1 DFQATT and CDR2 SNEGSKA (reference sequence). V lost 5 bases and J lost 7, with 9 bases in between. CDR3 sequence (DNA): TGCAGTGCTTCCGTACGGAATGAGCAGTTCTTC. Its translation is CSASVRNEQFF.

This rearrangement joins TRBV7-8 to TRBJ2-5, with D unresolved. CDR1 and CDR2 from the germline V gene are SGHVS and FQNEAQ. CDR3 length equals 14 residues. Trimming cost V 1 base and J 5 bases, with 11 bases left between them. CDR3 DNA: TGTGCCAGCAGCTTAGGGCTGGCGTCGGAGACCCAGTACTTC. This gives the protein CASSLGLASETQYF. Full variable domain (rest looked up from reference TRBV7-8 and TRBJ2-5): GAGVSQSPRYKVAKRGQDVALRCDPISGHVSLFWYQQALGQGPEFLTYFQNEAQLDKSGLPSDRFFAERPEGSVSTLKIQRTQQEDSAVYLCASSLGLASETQYFGPGTRLLVL.

This clonotype was seen many times. The rearrangement joins TRBV7-2 to TRBJ1-1, with unresolved D. The CDR3 runs to 13 residues. The V end lost 5 bases, the J end lost 4 bases, and 11 bases lay between the germline ends. In germline, CDR1 is SGHTA, CDR2 FQGNSA. The CDR3 loop is CASSILGSTEAFF. CDR3 sequence (DNA): TGTGCCAGCAGCATCCTTGGGAGCACTGAAGCTTTCTTT.

This clonotype showed up just once. A much larger clonotype is one base distant, so this may be a read error. This sequence joins TRBV5-6 and TRBJ2-1; D perhaps matches TRBD2 (5 bases). This CDR3 has 14 residues. The germline CDR1 and CDR2 sequences are SGHDT and YYEEEE. The ends were cut back, 2 bases at V and 3 bases at J, with 9 bases in the middle. The CDR3 here is CASSFAGYYNEQFF. The CDR3 nucleotides are TGTGCCAGCAGCTTTGCGGGCTACTACAATGAGCAGTTCTTC.

This clonotype was seen ten or more times. V gene TRBV29-1 combines with J gene TRBJ2-5; 9 nucleotides agree with TRBD2. The germline V gene encodes CDR1 SQVTM and CDR2 ANQGSEA. V shed 7 bases, J shed 4 bases, and the junction held 7 bases outside the gene matches. CDR3 size: 13 residues. The CDR3 sequence: CSAAGGRGETQYF. DNA for the CDR3: TGCAGCGCCGCTGGCGGGAGGGGAGAGACCCAGTACTTC.

This clonotype has more than one count but fewer than ten. The chain joins TRBV7-2 to TRBJ2-7; 7 positions agree with TRBD1. Germline CDR1 and CDR2: SGHTA and FQGNSA. V gave up 4 bases and J gave up 6 bases; unmatched junction bases: 6. There are 13 residues in the CDR3. The chain's CDR3 is CASSSRQGVEQYF. The CDR3 DNA reads as TGTGCCAGCAGCTCCCGACAGGGAGTCGAGCAGTACTTC.

The sample holds a few counts of this clonotype. The genes are TRBV5-1 and TRBJ2-7; 14 positions agree with TRBD2. V shed 0 bases, J shed 4 bases, and the junction held 6 bases outside the gene matches. CDR3 length: 17 amino acids. Germline V gene data show CDR1 as SGHRS and CDR2 as YFSETQ. In nucleotides, the CDR3 is TGCGCCAGCAGCTTGGCCAGGACTAGCGGGAGGCCGTACGAGCAGTACTTC. It encodes CASSLARTSGRPYEQYF.

This clonotype was seen at least ten times. The chain uses TRBV7-2 and TRBJ2-5, with TRBD2 identical over 11 bases. CDR1 and CDR2 from the germline V gene are SGHTA and FQGNSA. The CDR3 has 16 amino acids. Trimming took 4 bases from V and 4 from J; bases not matched to a gene: 8. CDR3 sequence reads: CASSSRLAGWGETQYF. The CDR3, as DNA: TGTGCCAGCAGCTCCAGACTAGCGGGATGGGGAGAGACCCAGTACTTC.

There are many counts of this clonotype. The V call is TRBV5-1, the J call TRBJ2-1; TRBD2 matches at 11 bases. J gave up 7 bases and V 6 bases, and 9 bases lay outside the gene matches. In germline, CDR1 is SGHRS, CDR2 YFSETQ. CDR3 length equals 15 residues. CDR3 protein: CASIPGTSGFNEQFF. DNA for the CDR3: TGCGCCAGCATCCCCGGGACTAGCGGCTTTAATGAGCAGTTCTTC. Based on the CDR3 plus reference TRBV5-1 and TRBJ2-1, the full variable domain is KAGVTQTPRYLIKTRGQQVTLSCSPISGHRSVSWYQQTPGQGLQFLFEYFSETQRNKGNFPGRFSGRQFSNSRSEMNVSTLELGDSALYLCASIPGTSGFNEQFFGPGTRLTVL.

The V gene is TRBV20-1, the J gene TRBJ2-7; possibly TRBD2 for D (6 bases). The V gene's germline CDR1 is DFQATT and CDR2 SNEGSKA (reference sequence). This CDR3 comprises 13 residues. V shed 4 bases and J shed 3 bases, with 13 bases lying between them. The CDR3 DNA reads as TGCAGTGCTAAACTAGCCGACCACTACGAGCAGTACTTC. This sequence encodes CSAKLADHYEQYF.

V is TRBV18 and J is TRBJ2-1; perhaps TRBD1 as D (5 bases). The V and J ends lost 5 bases and 0 bases respectively, with 11 bases between them. The germline CDR1 and CDR2 sequences are KGHSH and LQKENI. This CDR3 contains 15 residues. The chain's CDR3 is CASSILGDSYNEQFF. CDR3 DNA sequence: TGTGCCAGCTCAATCTTAGGGGACTCCTACAATGAGCAGTTCTTC.

The chain joins TRBV14 to TRBJ1-1; the D is unclear. Germline CDR1 SGHDN, CDR2 FVKESK. CDR3 length: 16 residues. V was shortened by 2 bases and J by 1 base, with 14 bases between the two germline ends. CDR3 region: CASSQLPPRQNTEAFF. The CDR3, as DNA: TGTGCCAGCAGCCAACTCCCACCACGCCAGAACACTGAAGCTTTCTTT.

This clonotype was counted ten times or more. This chain joins TRBV30 and TRBJ1-1; D gene ambiguous. V lost 5 bases to trimming and J lost 8 bases, with 3 bases between them. CDR1 GTSNPN and CDR2 SVGIG come from the germline V gene (reference sequence). The CDR3 sequence is 8 residues long. The CDR3 protein is CAWGEAFF. CDR3 sequence (DNA): TGTGCCTGGGGAGAAGCTTTCTTT. The whole variable domain, remainder taken from reference TRBV30 and TRBJ1-1, is SQTIHQWPATLVQPVGSPLSLECTVEGTSNPNLYWYRQAAGRGLQLLFYSVGIGQISSEVPQNLSASRPQDRQFILSSKKLLLSDSGFYLCAWGEAFFGQGTRLTVV.

This clonotype was seen many times. The CDR3 protein is CASRDSNSPLHF. CDR3 bases: TGTGCTTCGAGGGACAGCAATTCACCCCTCCACTTT. The V and J genes are TRBV2 and TRBJ1-6; 7 bases align to TRBD1. The V gene's germline CDR1 is SNHLY and CDR2 FYNNEI. This CDR3 region has 12 residues.

This clonotype was detected ten times or more. The chain recombines TRBV5-1 with TRBJ2-7; D is undetermined. The V gene lost 0 bases and the J gene lost 0 bases, with 13 bases spanning the gap. CDR1 and CDR2 from the germline V gene are SGHRS and YFSETQ. This CDR3 has 16 residues. Written as DNA, the CDR3 is TGCGCCAGCAGCTTGGGATCCAGCGCCAACTCCTACGAGCAGTACTTC. This translates into CASSLGSSANSYEQYF.

V and J are TRBV12-5 and TRBJ2-1, with 13 bases fitting TRBD2. Losses at the gene ends were 0 bases for V and 9 bases for J; bases not matched to a gene: 14. The CDR3 extends over 19 amino acids. Germline CDR1 reads LGHNT; CDR2 reads FRNRAP. The CDR3 nucleotides read TGTGCTAGTGGTTTGGTATCGAAGGGGACTAGCGGGACCGAGGGTGAGCAGTTCTTC. Protein: CASGLVSKGTSGTEGEQFF.

This clonotype came up a few times. The rearrangement joins TRBV6-1 to TRBJ2-1; D is undetermined. There are 14 residues in the CDR3. Deletions cut 5 bases from V and 4 bases from J, with 12 bases between. Germline V gene sequence: CDR1 MNHNS, CDR2 SASEGT. CDR3 loop: CASSRDSQYNEQFF. The CDR3 nucleotides are TGTGCCAGCAGTCGAGATTCGCAGTACAATGAGCAGTTCTTC.

This clonotype has ten or more counts. The chain employs TRBV12-3 or TRBV12-4 and TRBJ1-2, with no clear D. Trimming cost V 5 bases and J 9 bases, with 19 bases left between them. CDR3 length: 14 amino acids. CDR3 sequence (DNA): TGTGCCAGCAGTGAACGGGAGATTAAAGGGAGCTACACCTTC. This codes for CASSEREIKGSYTF.

This clonotype was recorded at least ten times. This rearrangement joins TRBV18 to TRBJ1-5; the D gene is possibly TRBD1 (6 bases). Trimming took off 3 bases at V and 7 bases at J, with 16 bases between the two ends. Germline assignment: CDR1 KGHSH and CDR2 LQKENI. This CDR3 region has 15 residues. The CDR3 protein is CASSPQDRFGQPQHF. The CDR3 DNA reads as TGTGCCAGCTCACCCCAAGACAGGTTTGGGCAGCCCCAGCATTTT.

Ten or more counts support this clonotype. The chain recombines TRBV3-1 with TRBJ2-3, with D unclear. The germline gives CDR1 LGHDT, CDR2 YNNKEL (reference sequence). This CDR3 comprises 12 residues. Deletions cut 5 bases from V and 8 bases from J, with 11 bases between. The CDR3 protein is CASSTDSATQYF. In DNA, the CDR3 is TGTGCCAGCAGCACTGACTCGGCTACGCAGTATTTT.

This clonotype was seen a handful of times. The rearrangement links TRBV19 to TRBJ2-1; 9 bases are a match to TRBD2. With 5 bases clipped from V and 6 bases from J, the junction kept 8 bases outside the gene matches. CDR1 and CDR2 (germline): LNHDA, SQIVND (reference sequence). The CDR3 loop spans 15 amino acids. In DNA, the CDR3 is TGTGCCAGTAGTGCGGTCCTAGCGGGATTCAATGAGCAGTTCTTC. This codes for CASSAVLAGFNEQFF.

This clonotype has just a few counts. This chain joins TRBV4-3 and TRBJ1-1; D is unresolved. V was cut by 0 bases and J by 1 base, with 6 bases left in between. CDR1 is LGHNA and CDR2 is YSLEER in the germline V gene. This CDR3 spans 14 amino acids. The CDR3 nucleotides are TGCGCCAGCAGCCAAGACCGAAAGAACACTGAAGCTTTCTTT. The encoded protein is CASSQDRKNTEAFF.